The 11 T cell receptor beta chains below come from one sample, sequenced in a study of T cell responses to AZD1222 COVID-19 vaccine. The method was immunoSEQ multiplex PCR; TCRdb's version includes in-frame clones alone and lacks a portion of them. The sample contains 150,000 to 200,000 clones, 92% of which appear only once. Source: peripheral blood, taken 28 days after the second AZD1222 dose. The receptors derive from an adult who received the AZD1222 COVID-19 vaccine.

This clone has only a few counts. The V and J genes are TRBV9 and TRBJ2-2, with D possibly matching TRBD2 (5 bases). This CDR3 region has 13 residues. Germline V CDR1 and CDR2: SGDLS, YYNGEE. The V gene lost 6 bases and the J gene lost 8 bases, with 14 bases spanning the gap. The CDR3 is CASNEAPGGELFF. In nucleotides, the CDR3 is TGTGCCAGCAACGAGGCTCCGGGGGGGGAGCTGTTTTTT.

This chain links TRBV4-2 with TRBJ1-2, with D hard to call. The germline CDR1 and CDR2 sequences are LGHNA and YNFKEQ. The CDR3 contains 16 residues. V lost 1 base and J lost 2, with 14 bases in between. The chain's CDR3 is CASSQGESLGNYGYTF. CDR3 bases: TGTGCCAGCAGCCAAGGAGAATCACTTGGGAACTATGGCTACACCTTC.

This chain joins TRBV6-4 and TRBJ2-3; 10 bases align to TRBD2. The junction had 2 bases not matched to a gene; V was cut back by 0 bases and J by 2 bases. There are 16 residues in the CDR3. The germline gives CDR1 MRHNA, CDR2 SNTAGT. CDR3 in DNA: TGTGCCAGCAGTGACTCGAGCGGGGGGGCCACAGATACGCAGTATTTT. Translation: CASSDSSGGATDTQYF.

This rearrangement joins TRBV2 to TRBJ2-7; 7 bases line up with TRBD1. V was pared by 9 bases and J by 0 bases, with 20 bases of the junction left unmatched. The germline CDR1 and CDR2 sequences are SNHLY and FYNNEI. The CDR3 has 18 amino acids. The CDR3 sequence: CASQKPVGTETSSYEQYF. Written as DNA, the CDR3 is TGTGCCAGTCAAAAGCCGGTTGGGACAGAAACAAGCTCCTACGAGCAGTACTTC.

The chain uses TRBV28 and TRBJ1-2; D gene uncertain. The germline gives CDR1 MDHEN, CDR2 SYDVKM. Between the trimmed V and J ends, which lost 2 bases and 5 bases, there was a span of 9 bases. This CDR3 contains 13 residues. In DNA, the CDR3 is TGTGCCAGCAGTTTAGCGACTCGGTATGGCTACACCTTC. Protein: CASSLATRYGYTF.

This chain connects TRBV30 to TRBJ1-2; D is perhaps TRBD1 (6 bases). V gave up 1 base and J gave up 4 bases, with 13 bases separating them. CDR1 is GTSNPN and CDR2 is SVGIG in the germline V gene (reference sequence). The CDR3 consists of 14 residues. The CDR3 DNA reads as TGTGCCTGGAGTGGCGGACAGACTTCCTATGGCTACACCTTC. This translates into CAWSGGQTSYGYTF. Together with reference TRBV30 and TRBJ1-2, the CDR3 gives the full variable domain: SQTIHQWPATLVQPVGSPLSLECTVEGTSNPNLYWYRQAAGRGLQLLFYSVGIGQISSEVPQNLSASRPQDRQFILSSKKLLLSDSGFYLCAWSGGQTSYGYTFGSGTRLTVV.

The count of this clone is one. The chain has TRBV4-2 and TRBJ1-6; D gene ambiguous. From germline, CDR1 is LGHNA and CDR2 YNFKEQ. The CDR3 has 14 amino acids. Trimming pared 5 bases from V and 0 bases from J, leaving 5 bases between. As DNA, the CDR3 is TGTGCCAGCAGCTCTCGCTCCTATAATTCACCCCTCCACTTT. Translation: CASSSRSYNSPLHF.

This sequence joins TRBV7-2 and TRBJ1-1; D is perhaps TRBD1 (5 bases). V gave up 5 bases and J gave up 6 bases, with 13 bases separating them. The germline CDR1 and CDR2 sequences are SGHTA and FQGNSA. The CDR3 consists of 13 residues. CDR3 nucleotides: TGTGCCAGCAGCCGTGGGGGGTGGGCTGAAGCTTTCTTT. Translated, it gives CASSRGGWAEAFF.

The gene calls are TRBV20-1 and TRBJ2-7, with 8 bases identical to TRBD2. CDR3 length: 14 amino acids. J gave up 5 bases and V 3 bases, and 9 bases lay outside the gene matches. The germline gives CDR1 DFQATT, CDR2 SNEGSKA (reference sequence). The chain's CDR3 is CSASPGTRTHEQYF. The CDR3 region has the DNA TGCAGTGCTAGTCCCGGGACTAGGACCCACGAGCAGTACTTC.

This sequence joins TRBV6-2 or TRBV6-3 and TRBJ1-2; no clear D gene. Trimming pared 2 bases from V and 0 bases from J, leaving 13 bases between. Germline-derived CDR1 and CDR2 are MNHEY and SVGEGT. CDR3 length: 16 amino acids. CDR3 protein: CASSYATARSNYGYTF. The CDR3 coding sequence is TGTGCCAGCAGTTACGCTACCGCAAGATCTAACTATGGCTACACCTTC.

J is TRBJ2-3 and V is TRBV4-3; D is undetermined. Deletions cut 4 bases from V and 4 bases from J, with 18 bases between. The CDR3 has 16 residues. Germline V lookup: CDR1 LGHNA, CDR2 YSLEER. The chain's CDR3 is CASSRLTWAAADTQYF. The CDR3 DNA sequence: TGCGCCAGCAGCCGCTTGACTTGGGCGGCTGCAGATACGCAGTATTTT.